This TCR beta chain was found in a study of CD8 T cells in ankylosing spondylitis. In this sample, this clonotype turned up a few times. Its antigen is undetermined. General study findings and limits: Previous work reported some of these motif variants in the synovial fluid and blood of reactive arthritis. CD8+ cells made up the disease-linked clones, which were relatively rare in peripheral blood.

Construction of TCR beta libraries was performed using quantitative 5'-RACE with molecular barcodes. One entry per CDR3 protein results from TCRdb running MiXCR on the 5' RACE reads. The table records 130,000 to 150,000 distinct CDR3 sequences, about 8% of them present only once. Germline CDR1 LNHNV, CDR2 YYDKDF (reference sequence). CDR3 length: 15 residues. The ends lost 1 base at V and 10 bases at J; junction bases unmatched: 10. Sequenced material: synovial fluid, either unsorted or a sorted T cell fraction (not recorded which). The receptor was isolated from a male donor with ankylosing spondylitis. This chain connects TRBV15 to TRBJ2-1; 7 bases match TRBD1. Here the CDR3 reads CATSRAGQISSEQFF. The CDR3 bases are TGTGCCACCAGCAGAGCGGGACAGATTTCGTCCGAGCAGTTCTTC.